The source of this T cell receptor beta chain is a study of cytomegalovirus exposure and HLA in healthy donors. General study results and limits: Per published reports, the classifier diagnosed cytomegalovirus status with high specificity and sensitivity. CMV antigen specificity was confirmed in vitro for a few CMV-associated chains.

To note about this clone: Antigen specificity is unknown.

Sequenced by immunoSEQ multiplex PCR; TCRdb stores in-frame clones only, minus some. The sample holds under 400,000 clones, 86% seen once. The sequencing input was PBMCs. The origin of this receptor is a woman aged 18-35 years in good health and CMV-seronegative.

The CDR3, as DNA: TGTGCCAGCAGTCTACAGGGGGCTGGGGCCAACGTCCTGACTTTC. Amino acids: CASSLQGAGANVLTF. This chain links TRBV6-1 with TRBJ2-6, with 8 bases fitting TRBD1. Unmatched junction bases numbered 2, after V lost 5 bases and J lost 2 bases. Germline V CDR1 and CDR2: MNHNS, SASEGT. The CDR3 loop spans 15 amino acids.